What follows are 32 T cell receptor beta chains derived from one specimen sequenced in a study of blood T cell repertoires in COVID-19 (TCRdb year 2020). The protocol used for the library was the immunoSEQ multiplex PCR assay. TCRdb re-hosts the immuneACCESS table, in-frame sequences only. Its copies lack some clones; in the studies checked, an unresolved V gene accounts for under half of them, and the cause for the rest is not known. Counted in this sample were approximately 100,000 clones; 87% of them appeared once. About 15% of the sample rests with the top ten. Sample: peripheral blood. Source of these receptors: a man aged 50 to 60 with acute or convalescent COVID-19.

This rearrangement joins TRBV4-1 to TRBJ2-1; 10 bases fit TRBD2. The CDR3 has 16 amino acids. Unmatched junction bases numbered 12, after V lost 5 bases and J lost 8 bases. Germline V gene lookup returns CDR1 MGHRA and CDR2 YSYEKL. The CDR3 region is CASSSILAGEGDEQFF. The CDR3 DNA follows: TGCGCCAGCAGCTCCATCCTAGCGGGAGAGGGAGATGAGCAGTTCTTC.

V and J are TRBV5-5 and TRBJ2-5; D is unresolved. Trimming stripped 10 bases from V and 1 base from J, with 14 bases between. The germline gives CDR1 SGHKS, CDR2 YYEKEE (reference sequence). The CDR3 runs 13 residues. The CDR3 DNA reads TGTGCCTCTAGAGTGGCTACCCAAGAGACCCAGTACTTC. As protein: CASRVATQETQYF.

The chain carries TRBV10-3 and TRBJ2-2, with 11 nucleotides matching TRBD2. The CDR3 is 14 residues long. Per the germline V gene, CDR1 is ENHRY and CDR2 is SYGVKD. Germline trimming cut 9 bases from V and 6 bases from J; bases unmatched to any gene: 6. CDR3 DNA: TGTGCCATTACTAGCGGGAGTGGAGCCGGGGAGCTGTTTTTT. It yields the protein CAITSGSGAGELFF.

The genes are TRBV28 and TRBJ1-2; TRBD1 is a possible D gene (5 bases). The V gene lost 7 bases and the J gene lost 7 bases, with 19 bases spanning the gap. In germline, CDR1 is MDHEN, CDR2 SYDVKM. The CDR3 length is 14 residues. The CDR3 DNA reads as TGTGCCAGCACCCAGGGACTAGAGATCTTTGGCTACACCTTC. Translated: CASTQGLEIFGYTF.

The chain uses TRBV5-4 and TRBJ1-6, with D unclear. V was pared by 4 bases and J by 0 bases, with 11 bases between. From germline, CDR1 is SGHNT and CDR2 YYREEE (reference sequence). CDR3 size: 16 residues. The CDR3 nucleotides read TGTGCCAGCAGCCTCGATCCGGGCTCCTATAATTCACCCCTCCACTTT. Protein product: CASSLDPGSYNSPLHF.

V usage is TRBV5-1 and J usage is TRBJ2-7, with a tentative D call TRBD2 (6 bases). Trimming took 4 bases from V and 1 from J, leaving 15 bases between them. The germline V gene encodes CDR1 SGHRS and CDR2 YFSETQ. This CDR3 has 15 amino acids. The CDR3 spells CASSNSVGGSYEQYF. The CDR3 DNA sequence: TGCGCCAGCAGCAATAGCGTCGGGGGATCCTACGAGCAGTACTTC. Full variable domain (rest looked up from reference TRBV5-1 and TRBJ2-7): KAGVTQTPRYLIKTRGQQVTLSCSPISGHRSVSWYQQTPGQGLQFLFEYFSETQRNKGNFPGRFSGRQFSNSRSEMNVSTLELGDSALYLCASSNSVGGSYEQYFGPGTRLTVT.

The chain uses TRBV7-9 and TRBJ2-7, with D maybe TRBD2 (6 bases). Germline CDR1 SEHNR, CDR2 FQNEAQ (reference sequence). The CDR3 extends over 11 amino acids. V lost 7 bases and J 6 bases, leaving 10 bases between the germline ends. The CDR3 DNA reads TGTGCCAGCACCTACGGGGGCGAGCAGTACTTC. This codes for CASTYGGEQYF.

The V and J genes are TRBV5-1 and TRBJ2-3; 13 positions match TRBD2. V was pared by 0 bases and J by 4 bases, with 2 bases of the junction left unmatched. Germline V gene sequence: CDR1 SGHRS, CDR2 YFSETQ. The CDR3 is 16 residues long. As DNA, the CDR3 is TGCGCCAGCAGCTTGGAACTAGCGGGAGGGCCAGATACGCAGTATTTT. It encodes CASSLELAGGPDTQYF.

The chain couples TRBV6-1 to TRBJ2-7; possibly TRBD1 for D (5 bases). Germline assignment: CDR1 MNHNS and CDR2 SASEGT. Trimming cost V 3 bases and J 5 bases, with 5 bases left between them. This CDR3 contains 11 residues. The CDR3 protein is CASSDRDEQYF. CDR3 DNA sequence: TGTGCCAGCAGTGACAGGGACGAGCAGTACTTC.

The J gene is TRBJ1-1, the V gene TRBV6-6; D possibly corresponds to TRBD1 (5 bases). Germline loops: CDR1 MNHNY, CDR2 SVGAGI (reference sequence). The CDR3 contains 13 residues. V lost 7 bases and J 3 bases, leaving 12 bases between the germline ends. This CDR3 is CASITPGDTEAFF. Written as DNA, the CDR3 is TGTGCCAGCATCACTCCGGGGGACACTGAAGCTTTCTTT.

The J gene is TRBJ2-7, the V gene TRBV18; 13 bases are shared with TRBD2. Germline CDR1 reads KGHSH; CDR2 reads LQKENI. The CDR3 has 19 residues. V dropped 0 bases and J dropped 4; count of bases not matched to a gene: 12. The CDR3 region has the DNA TGTGCCAGCTCACCACCGAGACTAGCGGGAGGACAACTCACTTACGAGCAGTACTTC. It translates to CASSPPRLAGGQLTYEQYF. The full variable domain, completed using reference TRBV18 and TRBJ2-7, is NAGVMQNPRHLVRRRGQEARLRCSPMKGHSHVYWYRQLPEEGLKFMVYLQKENIIDESGMPKERFSAEFPKEGPSILRIQQVVRGDSAAYFCASSPPRLAGGQLTYEQYFGPGTRLTVT.

This chain connects TRBV19 to TRBJ1-5, with 8 bases aligning to TRBD1. CDR1 and CDR2 from the germline V gene are LNHDA and SQIVND (reference sequence). Trimming at V came to 6 bases and at J to 5 bases, leaving 6 bases not matched to a gene. There are 14 residues in the CDR3. CDR3 residues: CASRGSTGDQPQHF. DNA for the CDR3: TGTGCCAGTAGGGGATCGACAGGGGATCAGCCCCAGCATTTT.

V and J are TRBV25-1 and TRBJ1-5; D is perhaps TRBD1 (6 bases). Germline V gene sequence: CDR1 MGHDK, CDR2 SYGVNS. V lost 8 bases and J 0 bases, leaving 14 bases between the germline ends. The CDR3 spans 15 residues. CDR3 coding DNA: TGTGCCAGCGGGAAGACAGGTGATAGCAATCAGCCCCAGCATTTT. Translating it yields CASGKTGDSNQPQHF.

The V call is TRBV7-8, the J call TRBJ2-7, with 9 bases aligning to TRBD1. Germline CDR1 reads SGHVS; CDR2 reads FQNEAQ. This CDR3 contains 14 residues. V was clipped by 1 base and J by 6 bases; unmatched bases: 4. The CDR3: CASSLVGTGTEQYF. In nucleotides, the CDR3 is TGTGCCAGCAGCTTAGTGGGGACAGGGACCGAGCAGTACTTC.

The rearrangement uses TRBV28 and TRBJ1-5, with 8 bases identical to TRBD1. There are 16 residues in the CDR3. Germline V gene sequence: CDR1 MDHEN, CDR2 SYDVKM. V lost 5 bases to trimming and J lost 7 bases; unmatched junction nucleotides: 13. The CDR3 region is CASSRGGQGNWQPQHF. CDR3 coding DNA: TGTGCCAGCAGTCGCGGTGGACAGGGCAACTGGCAGCCCCAGCATTTT.

J is TRBJ2-4 and V is TRBV3-1 (or the pseudogene TRBV3-2), with 8 bases that match TRBD2. The germline CDR1 and CDR2 sequences are LGHDT and YNNKEL (reference sequence). This CDR3 spans 14 amino acids. V lost 4 bases to trimming and J lost 7 bases; unmatched junction nucleotides: 6. CDR3 protein: CASSRGLASNIQYF. The DNA of the CDR3 is TGTGCCAGCAGCCGCGGACTAGCTTCGAACATTCAGTACTTC.

This chain connects TRBV6-2 or TRBV6-3 to TRBJ2-7, with 10 bases fitting TRBD1. From germline, CDR1 is MNHEY and CDR2 SVGEGT. With V trimmed by 4 bases and J by 4 bases, 4 bases remained unmatched. This CDR3 is 14 amino acids long. The CDR3 sequence is CASSSRDRGYEQYF. The CDR3 bases are TGTGCCAGCAGTTCCCGGGACAGGGGATACGAGCAGTACTTC.

The chain joins TRBV9 to TRBJ1-6, with 9 bases lining up with TRBD1. Germline V CDR1 and CDR2: SGDLS, YYNGEE. V lost 2 bases, J lost 4 bases, and 1 base stayed unmatched. The CDR3 sequence is 15 residues long. The CDR3 bases are TGTGCCAGCAGCGTCGGACAGGGGTATAATTCACCCCTCCACTTT. Its translation is CASSVGQGYNSPLHF.

The rearrangement joins TRBV11-3 to TRBJ2-3; 13 nucleotides agree with TRBD2. This CDR3 contains 18 residues. Germline values: CDR1 SGHNT, CDR2 YENEEA. With V trimmed by 3 bases and J by 4 bases, 10 bases remained unmatched. For the CDR3, the DNA is TGTGCCAGCAGCTTCCCTAAACTAGCGGGAGGGAGCCCAGATACGCAGTATTTT. This gives the protein CASSFPKLAGGSPDTQYF.

The rearrangement links TRBV3-1 (or the pseudogene TRBV3-2) to TRBJ2-7, with 7 bases identical to TRBD1. There are 15 residues in the CDR3. J gave up 3 bases and V 1 base, and 6 bases lay outside the gene matches. Germline V lookup: CDR1 LGHDT, CDR2 YNNKEL (reference sequence). The CDR3 nucleotides read TGTGCCAGCAGCCAAGGGTCAGGACAGGTCTACGAGCAGTACTTC. It yields the protein CASSQGSGQVYEQYF.

The gene calls are TRBV27 and TRBJ1-4; 7 nucleotides line up with TRBD1. The germline gives CDR1 MNHEY, CDR2 SMNVEV (reference sequence). The V gene end was trimmed by 7 bases and the J gene end by 2 bases; junction bases not matched to a gene: 4. This CDR3 spans 14 amino acids. The CDR3 protein is CASTSGQTNEKLFF. The CDR3 DNA follows: TGTGCCAGCACCTCGGGACAGACTAATGAAAAACTGTTTTTT.

This chain connects TRBV28 to TRBJ1-5, with TRBD1 matching over 9 bases. The V gene end was trimmed by 5 bases and the J gene end by 1 base; junction bases not matched to a gene: 0. CDR1 MDHEN and CDR2 SYDVKM come from the germline V gene. The CDR3 is made up of 14 amino acids. CDR3 protein: CASSTGGSNQPQHF. The CDR3 DNA sequence: TGTGCCAGCAGTACAGGGGGCAGCAATCAGCCCCAGCATTTT.

V usage is TRBV24-1 and J usage is TRBJ2-1; TRBD2 agrees at 10 bases. The CDR3 runs to 16 residues. The V gene's germline CDR1 is KGHDR and CDR2 SFDVKD. The V segment lost 5 bases and the J segment 10 bases; nucleotides outside the gene matches: 13. CDR3 in DNA: TGTGCCACCAGTGCGCCTGGCCCAGCGGGAGGGGGAGAGCAGTTCTTC. It specifies CATSAPGPAGGGEQFF.

The rearrangement links TRBV9 to TRBJ1-4; D is ambiguous. CDR1 is SGDLS and CDR2 is YYNGEE in the germline V gene. The length of the CDR3 is 16 residues. V lost 0 bases and J lost 5, with 14 bases in between. In nucleotides, the CDR3 is TGTGCCAGCAGCGTAGCTACGGGTGGAGAGAATGAAAAACTGTTTTTT. It specifies CASSVATGGENEKLFF.

The rearrangement links TRBV24-1 to TRBJ2-5; D may be TRBD2 (5 bases). With 0 bases removed from V and 4 bases from J, the gap between germline ends came to 8 bases. Germline V gives CDR1 KGHDR, CDR2 SFDVKD. This CDR3 is built from 14 residues. The CDR3 sequence: CATSDLGGGETQYF. CDR3 in DNA: TGTGCCACCAGTGATTTGGGAGGTGGAGAGACCCAGTACTTC.

For this clone: The junction does not match germline at one end; this may be a read error. In the same sample, other DNA sequences code for this CDR3. The chain is built from TRBV12-3 or TRBV12-4 and TRBJ2-4; a possible D gene is TRBD1 (6 bases). This CDR3 is built from 13 residues. In nucleotides, the CDR3 is TGCGCCAGCAGTATCGGGACAATTGGGACTCAGTACTTC. Encoded protein: CASSIGTIGTQYF.

This chain connects TRBV29-1 to TRBJ2-7; 8 nucleotides line up with TRBD1. The germline V gene encodes CDR1 SQVTM and CDR2 ANQGSEA. This CDR3 contains 12 residues. The V gene end was trimmed by 5 bases and the J gene end by 2 bases; junction bases not matched to a gene: 2. CDR3 bases: TGCAGCGTTAAGACAGGGGCCTACGAGCAGTACTTC. Amino acids: CSVKTGAYEQYF.

V is TRBV6-6 and J is TRBJ1-5; D call uncertain. This CDR3 region has 13 residues. The V end lost 2 bases, the J end lost 5 bases, and 7 bases lay between the germline ends. The germline V gene has CDR1 MNHNY and CDR2 SVGAGI (reference sequence). The CDR3 DNA reads TGTGCCAGCAGTTACGTCCGAGATCAGCCCCAGCATTTT. This sequence encodes CASSYVRDQPQHF.

The rearrangement links TRBV3-1 (or the pseudogene TRBV3-2) to TRBJ2-3; 9 bases fit TRBD2. J lost 3 bases, V lost 8 bases, and 12 bases had no gene match. The length of the CDR3 is 16 residues. Germline CDR1 and CDR2: LGHDT and YNNKEL (reference sequence). The CDR3 nucleotides read TGTGCCAGCTCCCTAAGGCTAGCGGGAAGGACAGATACGCAGTATTTT. Encoded protein: CASSLRLAGRTDTQYF.

This clone was seen just once. V is TRBV5-6 and J is TRBJ2-1, with 7 bases that match TRBD2. The germline CDR1 and CDR2 sequences are SGHDT and YYEEEE. After removal of 5 bases from V and 0 bases from J, the junction contained 8 bases not matched to a gene. The CDR3 has 16 residues. CDR3 region: CASRQLAISSYNEQFF. The CDR3, as DNA: TGTGCCAGCAGACAACTAGCGATTAGCTCCTACAATGAGCAGTTCTTC.

The rearrangement uses TRBV18 and TRBJ2-3; 12 positions agree with TRBD2. J gave up 0 bases and V 3 bases, and 4 bases lay outside the gene matches. The CDR3 runs to 17 residues. The germline CDR1 and CDR2 sequences are KGHSH and LQKENI. The CDR3 nucleotides read TGTGCCAGCTCACCCGGGACTAGCGGGCTTAGCACAGATACGCAGTATTTT. The encoded protein is CASSPGTSGLSTDTQYF.

V gene TRBV28 combines with J gene TRBJ2-7; 10 bases align to TRBD2. The CDR3 loop spans 15 amino acids. CDR1 is MDHEN and CDR2 is SYDVKM in the germline V gene. V shed 7 bases, J shed 2 bases, and the junction held 8 bases outside the gene matches. The CDR3 region has the DNA TGTGCCAGCATCGGAAGCGGGAGGGCCCCCTACGAGCAGTACTTC. It translates to CASIGSGRAPYEQYF.